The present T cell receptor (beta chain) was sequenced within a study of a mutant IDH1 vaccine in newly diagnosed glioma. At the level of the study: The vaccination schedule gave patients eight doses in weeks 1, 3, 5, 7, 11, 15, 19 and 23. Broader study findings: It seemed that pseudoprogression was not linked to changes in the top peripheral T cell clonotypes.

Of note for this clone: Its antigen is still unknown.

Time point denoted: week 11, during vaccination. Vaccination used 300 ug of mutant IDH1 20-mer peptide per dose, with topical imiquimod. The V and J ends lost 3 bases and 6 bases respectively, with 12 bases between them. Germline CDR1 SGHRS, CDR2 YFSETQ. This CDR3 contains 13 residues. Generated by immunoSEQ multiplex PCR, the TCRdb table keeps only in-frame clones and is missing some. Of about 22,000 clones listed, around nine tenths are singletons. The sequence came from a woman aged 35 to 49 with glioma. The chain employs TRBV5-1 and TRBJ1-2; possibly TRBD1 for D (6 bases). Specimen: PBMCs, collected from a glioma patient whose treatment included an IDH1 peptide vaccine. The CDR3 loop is CASSYTGSDGYTF. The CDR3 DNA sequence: TGCGCCAGCAGCTATACAGGGTCGGATGGCTACACCTTC.